This T cell receptor beta chain was identified in a study of tumor-infiltrating lymphocytes in oesophageal squamous cell carcinoma. Germline V gene sequence: CDR1 SGHTA, CDR2 FQGTGA. This CDR3 region has 13 residues. Trimming cost V 5 bases and J 7 bases, with 12 bases left between them. From the PCR reads, TCRdb called clonotypes with MiXCR, one entry per CDR3 protein. The sample consists of about 9,600 distinct CDR3 sequences, under 70% of them appearing once. The sequenced sample was esophageal tumor tissue. The V gene is TRBV7-3, the J gene TRBJ2-1; no clear D. The sequence derives from a female donor with esophageal squamous cell carcinoma. The CDR3 sequence is CASSLDLENEQFF. As DNA, the CDR3 is TGTGCCAGCAGCCTGGACCTTGAAAATGAGCAGTTCTTC.